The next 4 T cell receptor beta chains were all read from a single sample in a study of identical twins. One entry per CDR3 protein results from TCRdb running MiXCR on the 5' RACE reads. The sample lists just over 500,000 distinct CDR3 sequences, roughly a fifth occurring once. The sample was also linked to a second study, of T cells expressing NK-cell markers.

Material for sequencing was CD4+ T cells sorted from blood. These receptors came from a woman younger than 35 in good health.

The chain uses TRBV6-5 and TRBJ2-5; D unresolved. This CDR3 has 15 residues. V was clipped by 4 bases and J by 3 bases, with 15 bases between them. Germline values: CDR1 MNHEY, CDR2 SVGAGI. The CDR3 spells CASSLSGWVEETQYF. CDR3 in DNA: TGTGCCAGCAGTTTGTCAGGTTGGGTGGAAGAGACCCAGTACTTC.

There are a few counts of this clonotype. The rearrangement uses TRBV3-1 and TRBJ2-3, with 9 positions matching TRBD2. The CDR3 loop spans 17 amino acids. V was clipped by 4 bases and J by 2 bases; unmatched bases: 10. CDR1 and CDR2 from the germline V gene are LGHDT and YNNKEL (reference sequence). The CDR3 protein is CASSPWATSGFTDTQYF. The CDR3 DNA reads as TGTGCCAGCAGCCCATGGGCGACTAGCGGATTCACAGATACGCAGTATTTT.

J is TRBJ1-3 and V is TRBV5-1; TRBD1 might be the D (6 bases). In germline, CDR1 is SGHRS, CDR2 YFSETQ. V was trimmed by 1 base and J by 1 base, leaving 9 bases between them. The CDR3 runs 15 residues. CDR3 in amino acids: CASSLLGASGNTIYF. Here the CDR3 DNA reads TGCGCCAGCAGCTTGTTGGGGGCTTCTGGAAACACCATATATTTT.

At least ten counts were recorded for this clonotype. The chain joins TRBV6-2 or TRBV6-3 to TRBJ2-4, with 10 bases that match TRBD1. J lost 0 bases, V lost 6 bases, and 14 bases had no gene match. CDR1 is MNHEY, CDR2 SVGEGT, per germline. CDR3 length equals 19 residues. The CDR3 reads CASSSGHSGTGAAKNIQYF. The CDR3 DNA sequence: TGTGCCAGCAGCTCGGGGCATTCCGGGACAGGGGCAGCCAAAAACATTCAGTACTTC.